Detailed here is one T cell receptor (beta chain). Its target is not known. Before thyroid surgery, none of the patients had received any treatment. This specimen comes from a study of metastatic and nonmetastatic thyroid tumors. Overall study: The authors compared repertoires across blood and tumor or nodule tissue from malignant and benign thyroid patients.

The study, taken as a whole, reports: Patients with malignant thyroid tumors reportedly had significantly higher TCR beta diversity than those with benign nodules, in blood and tumor.

As originally analysed: Using the CDR3 differences seen across clinicopathological groups, the authors built a distant-metastasis classifier for papillary thyroid cancer, which was meant to discriminate distant-metastatic patients. MiXCR re-clonotyped the PCR reads for TCRdb. What appears here as the V and J calls and clone size reflects TCRdb's work, not the paper's. The top ten hold over 15% of the sample, which has 17,000 or so clones, less than 25% seen once. The CDR3 consists of 15 residues. V shed 6 bases and J shed 1 base, with 13 bases lying between them. The V gene's germline CDR1 is SGHTA and CDR2 FQGNSA.

The material sequenced was tumor tissue. This rearrangement joins TRBV7-2 to TRBJ1-5; D remains unclear. The clonotype was recovered from a female donor with papillary thyroid cancer or a benign thyroid nodule (not recorded which). Some clones in this sample may be carry-over from other donors' samples. The CDR3 DNA follows: TGTGCCAGCAGTCCGACTGGTCTGAGCAATCAGCCCCAGCATTTT. Amino acid sequence: CASSPTGLSNQPQHF. The full variable domain, its missing parts supplied by reference TRBV7-2 and TRBJ1-5, is GAGVSQSPSNKVTEKGKDVELRCDPISGHTALYWYRQSLGQGLEFLIYFQGNSAPDKSGLPSDRFSAERTGGSVSTLTIQRTQQEDSAVYLCASSPTGLSNQPQHFGDGTRLSIL.